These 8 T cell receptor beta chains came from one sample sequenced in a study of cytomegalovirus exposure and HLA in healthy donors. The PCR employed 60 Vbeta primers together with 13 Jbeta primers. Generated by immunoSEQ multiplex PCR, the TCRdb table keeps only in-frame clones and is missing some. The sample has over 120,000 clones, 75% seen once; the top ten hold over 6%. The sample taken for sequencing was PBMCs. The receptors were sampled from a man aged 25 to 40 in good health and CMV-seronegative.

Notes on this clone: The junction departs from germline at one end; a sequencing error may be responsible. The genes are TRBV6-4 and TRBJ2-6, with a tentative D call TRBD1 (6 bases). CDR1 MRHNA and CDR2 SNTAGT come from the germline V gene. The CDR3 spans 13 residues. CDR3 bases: TGTGCCAGCAGAGAACAGGGTTCCAACGGCCTGACTTTC. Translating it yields CASREQGSNGLTF.

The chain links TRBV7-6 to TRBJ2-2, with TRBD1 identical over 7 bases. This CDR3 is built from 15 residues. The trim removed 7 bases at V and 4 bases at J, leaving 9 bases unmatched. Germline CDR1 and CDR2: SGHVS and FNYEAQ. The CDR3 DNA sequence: TGTGCCAGCACCTCCACAGGGGCCAGCACCGGGGAGCTGTTTTTT. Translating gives CASTSTGASTGELFF. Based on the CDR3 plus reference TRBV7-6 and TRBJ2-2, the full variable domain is GAGVSQSPRYKVTKRGQDVALRCDPISGHVSLYWYRQALGQGPEFLTYFNYEAQQDKSGLPNDRFSAERPEGSISTLTIQRTEQRDSAMYRCASTSTGASTGELFFGEGSRLTVL.

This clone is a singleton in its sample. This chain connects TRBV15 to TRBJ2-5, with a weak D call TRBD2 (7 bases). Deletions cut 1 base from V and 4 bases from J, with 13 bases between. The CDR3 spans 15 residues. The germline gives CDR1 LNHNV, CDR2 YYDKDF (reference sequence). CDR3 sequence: CATSRVQGGGETQYF. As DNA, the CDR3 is TGTGCCACCAGCAGAGTGCAGGGAGGGGGAGAGACCCAGTACTTC. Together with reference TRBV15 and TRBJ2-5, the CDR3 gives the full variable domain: DAMVIQNPRYQVTQFGKPVTLSCSQTLNHNVMYWYQQKSSQAPKLLFHYYDKDFNNEADTPDNFQSRRPNTSFCFLDIRSPGLGDTAMYLCATSRVQGGGETQYFGPGTRLLVL.

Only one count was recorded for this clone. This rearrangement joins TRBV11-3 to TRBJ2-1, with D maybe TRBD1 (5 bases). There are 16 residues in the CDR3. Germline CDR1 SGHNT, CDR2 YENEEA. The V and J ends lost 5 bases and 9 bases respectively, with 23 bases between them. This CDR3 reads CASSQRAQAAQGEQFF. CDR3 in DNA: TGTGCCAGCAGCCAAAGGGCCCAGGCGGCCCAGGGTGAGCAGTTCTTC.

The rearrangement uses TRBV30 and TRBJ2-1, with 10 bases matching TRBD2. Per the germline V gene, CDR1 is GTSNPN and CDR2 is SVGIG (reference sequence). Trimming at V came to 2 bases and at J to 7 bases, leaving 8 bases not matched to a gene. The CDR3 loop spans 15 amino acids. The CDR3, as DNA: TGTGCCTGGAGTTTTGCTAGCGGGAGAAGGAATGAGCAGTTCTTC. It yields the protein CAWSFASGRRNEQFF.

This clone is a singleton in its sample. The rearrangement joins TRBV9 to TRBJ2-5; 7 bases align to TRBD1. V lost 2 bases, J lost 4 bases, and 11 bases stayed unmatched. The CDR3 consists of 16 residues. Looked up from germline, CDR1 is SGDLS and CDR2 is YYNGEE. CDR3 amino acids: CASSVHGTATLETQYF. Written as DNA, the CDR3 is TGTGCCAGCAGCGTCCACGGGACAGCGACTTTAGAGACCCAGTACTTC.

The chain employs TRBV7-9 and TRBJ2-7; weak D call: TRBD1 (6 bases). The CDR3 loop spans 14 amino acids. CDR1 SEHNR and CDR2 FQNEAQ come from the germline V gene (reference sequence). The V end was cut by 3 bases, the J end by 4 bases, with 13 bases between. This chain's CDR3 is CASSFQGSTYEQYF. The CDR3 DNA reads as TGTGCCAGCAGCTTTCAGGGGAGCACTTACGAGCAGTACTTC.

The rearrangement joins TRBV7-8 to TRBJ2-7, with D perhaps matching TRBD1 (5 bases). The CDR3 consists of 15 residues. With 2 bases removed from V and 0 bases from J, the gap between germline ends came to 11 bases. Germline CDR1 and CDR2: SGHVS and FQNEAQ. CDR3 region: CASSLPGHLSYEQYF. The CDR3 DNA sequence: TGTGCCAGCAGCTTACCCGGACACCTCTCCTACGAGCAGTACTTC.